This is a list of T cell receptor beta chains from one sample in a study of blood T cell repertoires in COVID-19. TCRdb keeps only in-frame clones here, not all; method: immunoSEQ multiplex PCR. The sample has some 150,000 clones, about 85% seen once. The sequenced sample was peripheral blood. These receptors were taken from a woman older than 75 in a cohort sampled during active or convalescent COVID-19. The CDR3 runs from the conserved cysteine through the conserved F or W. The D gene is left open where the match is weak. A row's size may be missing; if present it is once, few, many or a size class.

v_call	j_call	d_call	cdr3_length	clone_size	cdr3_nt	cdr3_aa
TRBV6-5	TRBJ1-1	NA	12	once	TGTGCCAGCAGTAAACAGGGCACTGAAGCTTTCTTT	CASSKQGTEAFF
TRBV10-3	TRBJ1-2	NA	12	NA	TGTGCCATCGCTCAGGGTAAAGGAGGCTACACCTTC	CAIAQGKGGYTF
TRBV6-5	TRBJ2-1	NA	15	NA	TGTGCCAGCAGGGTGACAGGAGGCAGGAGGAATGAGCAGTTCTTC	CASRVTGGRRNEQFF
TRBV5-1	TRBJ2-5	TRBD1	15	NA	TGCGCCAGCAGCCCTGGGACAGGGCTACAAGAGACCCAGTACTTC	CASSPGTGLQETQYF
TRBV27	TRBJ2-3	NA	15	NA	TGTGCCAGCAGTTTAGTTACAGGGGGGGCAGATACGCAGTATTTT	CASSLVTGGADTQYF
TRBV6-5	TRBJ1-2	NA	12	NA	TGTGCCAGCTGGGGAGACAGGTTTGGCTACACCTTC	CASWGDRFGYTF
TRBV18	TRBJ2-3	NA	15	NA	TGTGCCAGCTCACCCCAGGGGTTAGTGGCAGATACGCAGTATTTT	CASSPQGLVADTQYF
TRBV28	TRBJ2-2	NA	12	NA	TGTGCCACCGACAGGAACACCGGGGAGCTGTTTTTT	CATDRNTGELFF
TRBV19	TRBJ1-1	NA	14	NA	TGTGCCAGTGGGACCCCCGGGAGAAACACTGAAGCTTTCTTT	CASGTPGRNTEAFF
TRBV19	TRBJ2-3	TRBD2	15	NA	TGTGCCAGTAGTATTGAGCGGGGGAACACAGATACGCAGTATTTT	CASSIERGNTDTQYF
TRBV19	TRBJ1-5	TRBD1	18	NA	TGTGCCAGTAGTGCGGGACAGGGCTTAGAATATAGCAATCAGCCCCAGCATTTT	CASSAGQGLEYSNQPQHF
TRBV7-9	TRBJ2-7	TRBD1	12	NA	TGTGCCAGCAGCCAGGACAGGGACGAGCAGTACTTC	CASSQDRDEQYF
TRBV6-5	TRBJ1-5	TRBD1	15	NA	TGTGCCAGCAGTTGGACAGGCGATAGCAATCAGCCCCAGCATTTT	CASSWTGDSNQPQHF
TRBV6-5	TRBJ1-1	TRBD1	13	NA	TGTGCCAGCAGTAAAACAGGGGGCACTGAAGCTTTCTTT	CASSKTGGTEAFF
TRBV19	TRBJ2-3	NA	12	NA	TGTGCCAGTAGTGGGATACGGGAGACGCAGTATTTT	CASSGIRETQYF
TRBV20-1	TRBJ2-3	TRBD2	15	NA	TGCAATGCTAGTAGACTAGCGGTAGACACAGATACGCAGTATTTT	CNASRLAVDTDTQYF
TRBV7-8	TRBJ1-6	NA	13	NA	TGTGCCAGCAGCCAAGGACAGAGTTCACCCCTCCACTTT	CASSQGQSSPLHF
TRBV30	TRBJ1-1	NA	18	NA	TGTGCTTGGACACCATTGCAGCGGCGTTTTCCCCCGAACACTGAAGCTTTCTTT	CAWTPLQRRFPPNTEAFF
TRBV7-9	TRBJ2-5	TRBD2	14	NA	TGTGCCAGCAGCCCTGGGGGGGTGAGGGAGACCCAGTACTTC	CASSPGGVRETQYF
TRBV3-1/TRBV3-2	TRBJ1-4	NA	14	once	TGTGCCAGCAGCCTTAGTTCTTATCGGGGGAAACTGTTTTTT	CASSLSSYRGKLFF
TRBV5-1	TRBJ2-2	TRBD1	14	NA	TGCGCCACCGGACGACAGGGGGCATCGGGGGAGCTGTTTTTT	CATGRQGASGELFF
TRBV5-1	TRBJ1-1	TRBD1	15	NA	TGCGCCAGCAGCTTCGACCGGGACAGGGGGGATAGAGCTTTCTTT	CASSFDRDRGDRAFF
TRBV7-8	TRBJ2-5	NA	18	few	TGTGCCAGCAGCTCCCATCGGCGGGGACTGTCGTACCAAGAGACCCAGTACTTC	CASSSHRRGLSYQETQYF
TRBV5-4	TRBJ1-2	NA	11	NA	TGTGCCAGCAGCTTTGACGGGGGCTACACCTTC	CASSFDGGYTF
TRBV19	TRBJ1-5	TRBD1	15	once	TGTGCCAGTAGTATTGGACAGGGAAGGAGTCAGCCCCAGCATTTT	CASSIGQGRSQPQHF
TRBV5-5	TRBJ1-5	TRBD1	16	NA	TGTGCCAGCAGCTTGGGACAGGGGGCCAGCAATCAGCCCCAGCATTTT	CASSLGQGASNQPQHF
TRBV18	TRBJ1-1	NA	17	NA	TGTGCCAGCTCACCACGGACCAGCCGGGGGAGAGACACTGAAGCTTTCTTT	CASSPRTSRGRDTEAFF
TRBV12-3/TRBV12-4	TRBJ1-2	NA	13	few	TGTGCCAGCAGTACCCCTGGGGCCTTGGGCTACACCTTC	CASSTPGALGYTF
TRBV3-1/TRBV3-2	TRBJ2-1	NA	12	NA	TGTGCCAGCAGCCGGCCCGGGGGTGAGCAGTTCTTC	CASSRPGGEQFF
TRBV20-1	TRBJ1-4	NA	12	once	TGCAGTGCTAGTAGGCAGGGTGAAAAACTGTTTTTT	CSASRQGEKLFF
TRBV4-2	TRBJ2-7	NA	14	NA	TGTGCCAGCAGCCAAGAAGGTTTAGCCGGCGAGCAGTACTTC	CASSQEGLAGEQYF
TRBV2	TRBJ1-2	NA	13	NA	TGTGCCAGCAGTGAGGTACAGCAGTATGGCTACACCTTC	CASSEVQQYGYTF
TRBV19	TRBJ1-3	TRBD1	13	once	TGTGCCAGTACCGGACAGGGGGTAAACACCATATATTTT	CASTGQGVNTIYF
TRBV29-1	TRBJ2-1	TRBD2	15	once	TGCAGCGTCCAGACTAGGCGGGAGGGAAGGCATGAGCAGTTCTTC	CSVQTRREGRHEQFF
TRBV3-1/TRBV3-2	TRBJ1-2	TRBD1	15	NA	TGTGCCAGCAGCCCCACGGGCAGGGGGGAGTCTGGCTACACCTTC	CASSPTGRGESGYTF
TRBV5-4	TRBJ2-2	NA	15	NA	TGTGCCAGCAGCTCATATCGACTATACACCGGGGAGCTGTTTTTT	CASSSYRLYTGELFF
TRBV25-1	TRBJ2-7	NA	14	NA	TGTGCCAGCAGTGACTCTATAATCGTCTACGAGCAGTACTTC	CASSDSIIVYEQYF
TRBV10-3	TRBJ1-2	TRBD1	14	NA	TGTGCCATCACCGGGACAGGGGCTGGGTATGGCTACACCTTC	CAITGTGAGYGYTF
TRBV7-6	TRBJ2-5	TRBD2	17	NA	TGTGCCAGCAGCTTAGCCGGACTAGCGGGGGGGCCAGAGACCCAGTACTTC	CASSLAGLAGGPETQYF
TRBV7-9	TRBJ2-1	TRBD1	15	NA	TGTGCCAGCAGCCGAACCGGGACAGCCTACAATGAGCAGTTCTTC	CASSRTGTAYNEQFF
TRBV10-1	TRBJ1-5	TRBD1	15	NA	TGCGCCAGCAGCGCCATTGAGGACAGGGCCCAGCCCCAGCATTTT	CASSAIEDRAQPQHF
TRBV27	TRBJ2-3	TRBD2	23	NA	TGTGCCAGCAGTTTACCTCGGGGCGAACTACTTGGGGCTAGCGGGATAGGGGGGGATACGCAGTATTTT	CASSLPRGELLGASGIGGDTQYF
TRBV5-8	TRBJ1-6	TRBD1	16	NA	TGTGCCAGCAGCTTAGAGGGCAGGGGGTTGGGTTCACCCCTCCACTTT	CASSLEGRGLGSPLHF
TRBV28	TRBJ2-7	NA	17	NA	TGTGCCAGCAGTCTATGGGGCGGGGGCCTACTCTCCTACGAGCAGTACTTC	CASSLWGGGLLSYEQYF
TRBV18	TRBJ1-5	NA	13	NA	TGTGCCAGCTCTAAGGACAAGAATCAGCCCCAGCATTTT	CASSKDKNQPQHF
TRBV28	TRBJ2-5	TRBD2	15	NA	TGTGCCAGCAGAGAGGGACTAGCAACACAAGAGACCCAGTACTTC	CASREGLATQETQYF
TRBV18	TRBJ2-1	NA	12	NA	TGTGCCAGCTCACCACTTACAGATGAGCAGTTCTTC	CASSPLTDEQFF
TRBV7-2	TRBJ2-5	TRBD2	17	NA	TGTGCCAGCAACGTAAGACTAGCGGGGGGCCAGGCAGAGACCCAGTACTTC	CASNVRLAGGQAETQYF
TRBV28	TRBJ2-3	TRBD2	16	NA	TGTGCCAGCAGTTTACTAGCGGGAGGTGGCACAGATACGCAGTATTTT	CASSLLAGGGTDTQYF